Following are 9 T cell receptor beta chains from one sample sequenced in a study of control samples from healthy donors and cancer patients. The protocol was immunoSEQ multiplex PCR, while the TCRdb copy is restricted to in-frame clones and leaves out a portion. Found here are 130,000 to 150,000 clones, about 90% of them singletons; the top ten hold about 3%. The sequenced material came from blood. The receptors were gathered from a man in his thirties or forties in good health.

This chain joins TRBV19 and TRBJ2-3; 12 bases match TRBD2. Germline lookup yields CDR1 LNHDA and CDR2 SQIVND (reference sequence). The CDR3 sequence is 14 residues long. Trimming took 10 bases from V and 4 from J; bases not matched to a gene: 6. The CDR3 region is CATTSGGYPDTQYF. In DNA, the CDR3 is TGTGCCACAACTAGCGGGGGGTATCCAGATACGCAGTATTTT.

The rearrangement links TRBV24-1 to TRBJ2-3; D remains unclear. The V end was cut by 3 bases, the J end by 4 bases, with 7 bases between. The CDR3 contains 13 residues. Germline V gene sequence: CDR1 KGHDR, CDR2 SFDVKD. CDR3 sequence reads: CATSDLPPDTQYF. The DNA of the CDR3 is TGTGCCACCAGTGATCTCCCTCCAGATACGCAGTATTTT.

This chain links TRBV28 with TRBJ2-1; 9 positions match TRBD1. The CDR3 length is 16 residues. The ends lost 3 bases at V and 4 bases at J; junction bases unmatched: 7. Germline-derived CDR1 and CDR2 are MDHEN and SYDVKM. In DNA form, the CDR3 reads TGTGCCAGCAGTTTGCTGGGACAGGGCCGTTACAATGAGCAGTTCTTC. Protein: CASSLLGQGRYNEQFF.

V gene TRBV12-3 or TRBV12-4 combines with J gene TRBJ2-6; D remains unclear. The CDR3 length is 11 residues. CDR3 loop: CAGSGANVLTF. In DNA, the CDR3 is TGTGCTGGGTCTGGGGCCAACGTCCTGACTTTC.

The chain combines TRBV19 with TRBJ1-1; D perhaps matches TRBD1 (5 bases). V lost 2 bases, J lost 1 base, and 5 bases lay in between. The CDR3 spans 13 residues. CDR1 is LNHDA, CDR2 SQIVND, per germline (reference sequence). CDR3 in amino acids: CASSITGNTEAFF. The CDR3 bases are TGTGCCAGTAGTATAACAGGGAACACTGAAGCTTTCTTT.

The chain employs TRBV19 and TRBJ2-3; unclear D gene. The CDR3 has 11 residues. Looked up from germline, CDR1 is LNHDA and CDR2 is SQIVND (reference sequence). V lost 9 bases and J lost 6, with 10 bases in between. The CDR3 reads CASSLSDTQYF. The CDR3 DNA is TGTGCCAGCAGCCTGTCGGATACGCAGTATTTT.

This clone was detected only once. As DNA, the CDR3 is TGTGCCACCAGCAGATCGCGGAGCTACAATGAGCAGTTCTTC. Its protein product is CATSRSRSYNEQFF. This sequence joins TRBV15 and TRBJ2-1; D is unresolved. Germline assignment: CDR1 LNHNV and CDR2 YYDKDF (reference sequence). The CDR3 sequence is 14 residues long. V lost 2 bases and J lost 3, with 8 bases in between. Drawing the rest from reference TRBV15 and TRBJ2-1, the complete variable domain is DAMVIQNPRYQVTQFGKPVTLSCSQTLNHNVMYWYQQKSSQAPKLLFHYYDKDFNNEADTPDNFQSRRPNTSFCFLDIRSPGLGDTAMYLCATSRSRSYNEQFFGPGTRLTVL.

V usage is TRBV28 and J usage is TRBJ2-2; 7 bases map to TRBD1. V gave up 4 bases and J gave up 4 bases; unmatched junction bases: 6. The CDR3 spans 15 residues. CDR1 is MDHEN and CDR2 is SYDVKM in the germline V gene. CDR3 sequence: CASSYRGRTTGELFF. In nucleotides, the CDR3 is TGTGCCAGCAGTTACAGGGGAAGGACCACCGGGGAGCTGTTTTTT. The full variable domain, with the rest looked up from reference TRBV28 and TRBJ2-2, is DVKVTQSSRYLVKRTGEKVFLECVQDMDHENMFWYRQDPGLGLRLIYFSYDVKMKEKGDIPEGYSVSREKKERFSLILESASTNQTSMYLCASSYRGRTTGELFFGEGSRLTVL.

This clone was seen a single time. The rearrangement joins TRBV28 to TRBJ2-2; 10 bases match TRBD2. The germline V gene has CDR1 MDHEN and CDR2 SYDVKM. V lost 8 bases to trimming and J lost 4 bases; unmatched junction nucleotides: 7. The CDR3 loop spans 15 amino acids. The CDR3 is CASRGLAELTGELFF. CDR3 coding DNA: TGTGCCAGCCGAGGACTAGCGGAGCTCACCGGGGAGCTGTTTTTT. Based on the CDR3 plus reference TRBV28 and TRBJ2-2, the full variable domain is DVKVTQSSRYLVKRTGEKVFLECVQDMDHENMFWYRQDPGLGLRLIYFSYDVKMKEKGDIPEGYSVSREKKERFSLILESASTNQTSMYLCASRGLAELTGELFFGEGSRLTVL.